Following are 18 T cell receptor beta chains from one sample sequenced in a study of blood T cell repertoires in COVID-19 (dated by TCRdb to the early 2020s). Receptor amplification or capture employed the immunoSEQ multiplex PCR assay. Here the immuneACCESS table is served through TCRdb, limited to in-frame sequences with V and J called. Missing clones are a known gap in these copies; in checked studies unresolved V genes cover under half, and the rest lacks a known reason. This sample has about 180,000 clones in its table, and 70% to 90% of those were observed once. Of the sample, around 21% is held by the ten largest clones. Sequencing input: peripheral blood. These receptors were obtained from a man aged 70-80 years with active or convalescent COVID-19.

The genes are TRBV28 and TRBJ1-6; D is ambiguous. Deletions cut 5 bases from V and 4 bases from J, with 12 bases between. The CDR3 has 15 amino acids. The V gene's germline CDR1 is MDHEN and CDR2 SYDVKM. CDR3 sequence reads: CASSPQSFYNSPLHF. CDR3 DNA sequence: TGTGCCAGCAGTCCTCAGTCTTTTTATAATTCACCCCTCCACTTT. Together with reference TRBV28 and TRBJ1-6, the CDR3 gives the full variable domain: DVKVTQSSRYLVKRTGEKVFLECVQDMDHENMFWYRQDPGLGLRLIYFSYDVKMKEKGDIPEGYSVSREKKERFSLILESASTNQTSMYLCASSPQSFYNSPLHFGNGTRLTVT.

The rearrangement links TRBV6-5 to TRBJ1-6, with TRBD1 as a possible D gene (6 bases). Germline V gives CDR1 MNHEY, CDR2 SVGAGI. The CDR3 loop spans 16 amino acids. V gave up 2 bases and J gave up 6 bases, with 14 bases separating them. For the CDR3, the DNA is TGTGCCAGCAGTTACAGATACAGCAGGGGTAATTCACCCCTCCACTTT. It specifies CASSYRYSRGNSPLHF.

J is TRBJ1-1 and V is TRBV5-1, with TRBD1 matching 8 bases. This CDR3 region has 13 residues. CDR1 is SGHRS and CDR2 is YFSETQ in the germline V gene. Trimming cost V 4 bases and J 5 bases; bases outside gene matches: 4. CDR3 region: CASSVTGETEAFF. The CDR3 nucleotides read TGCGCCAGCAGCGTGACAGGGGAAACTGAAGCTTTCTTT.

This clone came up once. The chain recombines TRBV30 with TRBJ2-2; 15 bases align to TRBD2. The CDR3 spans 18 residues. Losses at the gene ends were 2 bases for V and 3 bases for J; bases not matched to a gene: 7. The germline CDR1 and CDR2 sequences are GTSNPN and SVGIG (reference sequence). The CDR3 here is CAWSPGTSGRWYTGELFF. CDR3 coding DNA: TGTGCCTGGAGTCCCGGGACTAGCGGGAGGTGGTACACCGGGGAGCTGTTTTTT.

The chain uses TRBV5-1 and TRBJ1-1, with 7 bases identical to TRBD1. The CDR3 spans 14 residues. V lost 0 bases, J lost 7 bases, and 6 bases stayed unmatched. Germline lookup yields CDR1 SGHRS and CDR2 YFSETQ. CDR3 nucleotide sequence: TGCGCCAGCAGCTTGGCCGGGACAGAAAATGAAGCTTTCTTT. It codes for CASSLAGTENEAFF.

The chain uses TRBV7-8 and TRBJ2-3, with TRBD2 matching 8 bases. V was clipped by 5 bases and J by 4 bases; unmatched bases: 11. The CDR3 has 16 amino acids. CDR1 is SGHVS, CDR2 FQNEAQ, per germline. The CDR3 reads CASSLTSGSRADTQYF. CDR3 nucleotides: TGTGCCAGCAGCCTCACTAGCGGATCAAGGGCAGATACGCAGTATTTT.

The chain carries TRBV5-6 and TRBJ2-2; D is possibly TRBD2 (5 bases). Per the germline V gene, CDR1 is SGHDT and CDR2 is YYEEEE. This CDR3 region has 16 residues. The ends were cut back, 4 bases at V and 6 bases at J, with 19 bases in the middle. CDR3 in amino acids: CASSLGGWGPAGELFF. CDR3 coding DNA: TGTGCCAGCAGCCTAGGCGGGTGGGGTCCAGCCGGGGAGCTGTTTTTT.

The chain joins TRBV29-1 to TRBJ2-2; tentative D call: TRBD2 (6 bases). Trimming shortened V by 3 bases and J by 3 bases, and 11 bases separated the two germline ends. This CDR3 comprises 14 residues. CDR1 and CDR2 from the germline V gene are SQVTM and ANQGSEA. CDR3 residues: CSVEQEGHTGELFF. The CDR3 DNA reads as TGCAGCGTTGAGCAGGAGGGCCACACCGGGGAGCTGTTTTTT.

The genes are TRBV27 and TRBJ1-6; D might be TRBD1 (5 bases). CDR1 and CDR2 (germline): MNHEY, SMNVEV (reference sequence). V shed 6 bases and J shed 0 bases, with 12 bases lying between them. The CDR3 is 16 amino acids. The CDR3 DNA is TGTGCCAGCAGACCACAGGCCGGCTCCTATAATTCACCCCTCCACTTT. The encoded protein is CASRPQAGSYNSPLHF.

The V and J genes are TRBV5-1 and TRBJ2-1; 11 bases are a match to TRBD2. This CDR3 comprises 17 residues. V shed 0 bases and J 8 bases; nucleotides not matched to a gene: 10. The germline V gene has CDR1 SGHRS and CDR2 YFSETQ. CDR3 in amino acids: CASSLELAGASRHEQFF. For the CDR3, the DNA is TGCGCCAGCAGCTTGGAACTAGCGGGAGCCTCTAGGCATGAGCAGTTCTTC.

V is TRBV6-5 and J is TRBJ2-2, with 10 positions matching TRBD1. The CDR3 runs to 16 residues. Germline V gene lookup returns CDR1 MNHEY and CDR2 SVGAGI. J gave up 6 bases and V 0 bases, and 4 bases lay outside the gene matches. The CDR3 sequence: CASSYSRTGGSGELFF. The CDR3 DNA reads TGTGCCAGCAGTTACTCGCGGACAGGGGGTTCCGGGGAGCTGTTTTTT.

This sequence joins TRBV3-1 (or the pseudogene TRBV3-2) and TRBJ1-2, with 8 bases aligning to TRBD1. Germline CDR1 and CDR2: LGHDT and YNNKEL (reference sequence). Trimming took 1 base from V and 3 from J; bases not matched to a gene: 1. The CDR3 is 14 amino acids. The CDR3 DNA is TGTGCCAGCAGCCAAGGACAGGGGTACTATGGCTACACCTTC. Its protein product is CASSQGQGYYGYTF.

The CDR3, as DNA: TGTGCCAGCAGCTCGACTCGCTATGGCTACACCTTC. It specifies CASSSTRYGYTF. This sequence joins TRBV11-2 and TRBJ1-2; D call uncertain. Germline V lookup: CDR1 SGHAT, CDR2 FQNNGV. This CDR3 region has 12 residues. V lost 4 bases and J 4 bases, leaving 7 bases between the germline ends.

The CDR3 reads CASSYNARSPSGGYTF. CDR3 DNA: TGTGCCAGCAGTTACAACGCCCGGTCCCCAAGCGGTGGCTACACCTTC. The V and J genes are TRBV6-5 and TRBJ1-2; D unresolved. The CDR3 sequence is 16 residues long. CDR1 and CDR2 (germline): MNHEY, SVGAGI. V dropped 2 bases and J dropped 7 bases, with 20 bases sitting between them.

The CDR3 DNA is TGTGCCAGCAGACCCGATCTAGCGGGGGATGAGCAGTTCTTC. This sequence encodes CASRPDLAGDEQFF. J is TRBJ2-1 and V is TRBV2; 10 bases line up with TRBD2. V shed 6 bases and J 8 bases; nucleotides not matched to a gene: 7. The CDR3 spans 14 residues. CDR1 is SNHLY and CDR2 is FYNNEI in the germline V gene.

This chain joins TRBV18 and TRBJ2-7, with 9 nucleotides matching TRBD1. The CDR3 runs 16 residues. Unmatched junction bases numbered 9, after V lost 4 bases and J lost 2 bases. CDR1 and CDR2 from the germline V gene are KGHSH and LQKENI. The CDR3 spells CASSLRRTGEPYEQYF. The DNA for the CDR3 is TGTGCCAGCTCACTAAGGCGGACAGGGGAGCCCTACGAGCAGTACTTC.

This clone has a handful of counts. For the CDR3, the DNA is TGTGCCAGCAGCCCCTTAGGTGCGGTGAACACTGAAGCTTTCTTT. Translation gives CASSPLGAVNTEAFF. The chain carries TRBV3-1 (or the pseudogene TRBV3-2) and TRBJ1-1; no definite D call. The germline V gene has CDR1 LGHDT and CDR2 YNNKEL (reference sequence). The CDR3 has 15 residues. Between the trimmed V and J ends, which lost 4 bases and 0 bases, there was a span of 12 bases.

The chain recombines TRBV6-5 with TRBJ1-2; D ambiguous. The CDR3 length is 13 residues. The germline gives CDR1 MNHEY, CDR2 SVGAGI. V was clipped by 7 bases and J by 2 bases, with 11 bases between them. The CDR3 sequence is CASMVILNYGYTF. The DNA of the CDR3 is TGTGCCAGCATGGTCATCCTAAACTATGGCTACACCTTC.